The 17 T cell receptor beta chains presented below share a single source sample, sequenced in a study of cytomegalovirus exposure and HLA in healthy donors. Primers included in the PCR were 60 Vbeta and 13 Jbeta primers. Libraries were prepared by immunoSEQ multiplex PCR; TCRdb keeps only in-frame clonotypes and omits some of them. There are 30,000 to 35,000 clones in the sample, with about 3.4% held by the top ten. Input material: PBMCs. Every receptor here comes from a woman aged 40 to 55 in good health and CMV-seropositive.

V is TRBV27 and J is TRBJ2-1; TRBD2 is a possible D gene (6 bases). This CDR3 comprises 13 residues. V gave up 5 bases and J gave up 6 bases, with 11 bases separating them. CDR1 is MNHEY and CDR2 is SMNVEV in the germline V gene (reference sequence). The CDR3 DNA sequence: TGTGCCAGCAGTCCCGGGAGCGTCAATGAGCAGTTCTTC. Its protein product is CASSPGSVNEQFF.

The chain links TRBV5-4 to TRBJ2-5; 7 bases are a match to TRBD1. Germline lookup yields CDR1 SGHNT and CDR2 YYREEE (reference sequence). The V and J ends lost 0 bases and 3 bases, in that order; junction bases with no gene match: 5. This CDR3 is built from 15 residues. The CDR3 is CASSLAGTDKETQYF. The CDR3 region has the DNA TGTGCCAGCAGCTTGGCCGGGACAGATAAAGAGACCCAGTACTTC. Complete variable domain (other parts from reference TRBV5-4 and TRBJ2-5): ETGVTQSPTHLIKTRGQQVTLRCSSQSGHNTVSWYQQALGQGPQFIFQYYREEENGRGNFPPRFSGLQFPNYSSELNVNALELDDSALYLCASSLAGTDKETQYFGPGTRLLVL.

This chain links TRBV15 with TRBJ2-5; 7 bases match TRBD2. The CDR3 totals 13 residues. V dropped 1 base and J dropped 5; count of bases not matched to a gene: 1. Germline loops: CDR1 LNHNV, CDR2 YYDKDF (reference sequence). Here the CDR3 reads CATSRGTRETQYF. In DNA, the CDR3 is TGTGCCACCAGCAGAGGGACTAGGGAGACCCAGTACTTC.

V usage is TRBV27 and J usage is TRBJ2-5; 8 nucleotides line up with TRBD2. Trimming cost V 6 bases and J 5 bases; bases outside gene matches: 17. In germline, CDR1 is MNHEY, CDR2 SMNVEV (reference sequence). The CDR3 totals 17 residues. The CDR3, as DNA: TGTGCCAGCAGAGGCCAGTCGGGGGGGGTCTACGACGAGACCCAGTACTTC. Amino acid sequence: CASRGQSGGVYDETQYF.

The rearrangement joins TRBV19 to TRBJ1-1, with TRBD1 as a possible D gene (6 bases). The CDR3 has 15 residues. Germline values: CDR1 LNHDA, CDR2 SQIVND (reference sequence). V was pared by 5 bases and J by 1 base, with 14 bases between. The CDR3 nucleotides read TGTGCCAGTAGTGCTACAGGGATGCCGAACACTGAAGCTTTCTTT. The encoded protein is CASSATGMPNTEAFF.

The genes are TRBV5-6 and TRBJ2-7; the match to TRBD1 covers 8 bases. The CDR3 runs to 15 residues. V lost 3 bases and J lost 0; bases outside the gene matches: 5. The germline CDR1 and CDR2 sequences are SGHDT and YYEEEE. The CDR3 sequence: CASSWTGRNSYEQYF. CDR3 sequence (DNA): TGTGCCAGCAGCTGGACAGGGCGAAACTCCTACGAGCAGTACTTC.

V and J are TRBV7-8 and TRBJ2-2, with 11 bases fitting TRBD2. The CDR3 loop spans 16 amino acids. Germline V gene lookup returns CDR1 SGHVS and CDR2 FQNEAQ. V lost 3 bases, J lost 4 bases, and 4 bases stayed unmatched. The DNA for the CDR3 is TGTGCCAGCAGCTTGACTAGCGGGACAATCACCGGGGAGCTGTTTTTT. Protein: CASSLTSGTITGELFF.

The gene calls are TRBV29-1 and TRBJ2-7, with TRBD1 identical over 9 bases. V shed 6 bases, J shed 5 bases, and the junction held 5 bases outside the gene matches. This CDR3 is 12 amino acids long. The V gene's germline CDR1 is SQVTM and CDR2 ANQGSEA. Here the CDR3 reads CSVMTGGDEQYF. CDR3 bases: TGCAGCGTGATGACAGGGGGGGACGAGCAGTACTTC.

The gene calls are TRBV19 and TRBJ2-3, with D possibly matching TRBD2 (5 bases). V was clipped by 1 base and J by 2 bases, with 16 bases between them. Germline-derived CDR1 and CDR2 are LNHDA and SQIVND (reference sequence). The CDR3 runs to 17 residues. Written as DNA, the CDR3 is TGTGCCAGTAGTATAGGGCTCTGGCGGGTGGTCACAGATACGCAGTATTTT. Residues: CASSIGLWRVVTDTQYF. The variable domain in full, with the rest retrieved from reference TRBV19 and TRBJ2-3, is DGGITQSPKYLFRKEGQNVTLSCEQNLNHDAMYWYRQDPGQGLRLIYYSQIVNDFQKGDIAEGYSVSREKKESFPLTVTSAQKNPTAFYLCASSIGLWRVVTDTQYFGPGTRLTVL.

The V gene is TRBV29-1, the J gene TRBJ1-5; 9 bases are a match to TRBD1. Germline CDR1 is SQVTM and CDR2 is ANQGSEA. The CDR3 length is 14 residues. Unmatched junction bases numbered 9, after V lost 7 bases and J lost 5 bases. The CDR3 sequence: CSGQRTGEDQPQHF. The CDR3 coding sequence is TGCAGCGGGCAACGGACAGGGGAGGATCAGCCCCAGCATTTT.

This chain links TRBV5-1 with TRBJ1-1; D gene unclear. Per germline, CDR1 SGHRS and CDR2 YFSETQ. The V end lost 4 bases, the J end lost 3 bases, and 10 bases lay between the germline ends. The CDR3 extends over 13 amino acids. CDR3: CASSENSDTEAFF. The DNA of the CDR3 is TGCGCCAGCAGCGAAAACTCGGACACTGAAGCTTTCTTT.

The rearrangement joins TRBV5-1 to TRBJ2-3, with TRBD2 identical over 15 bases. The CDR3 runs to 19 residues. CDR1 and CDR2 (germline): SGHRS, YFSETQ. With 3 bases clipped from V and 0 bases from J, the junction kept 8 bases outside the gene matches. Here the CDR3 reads CASSSWGLAGGTSTDTQYF. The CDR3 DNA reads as TGCGCCAGCAGCTCTTGGGGACTAGCGGGAGGTACTAGCACAGATACGCAGTATTTT.

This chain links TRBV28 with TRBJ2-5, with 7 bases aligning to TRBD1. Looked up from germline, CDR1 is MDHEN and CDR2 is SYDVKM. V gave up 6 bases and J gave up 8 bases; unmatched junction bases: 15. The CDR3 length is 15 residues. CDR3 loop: CASRLSGTVGETQYF. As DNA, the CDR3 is TGTGCCAGCAGGCTTTCCGGGACAGTTGGGGAAACCCAGTACTTC.

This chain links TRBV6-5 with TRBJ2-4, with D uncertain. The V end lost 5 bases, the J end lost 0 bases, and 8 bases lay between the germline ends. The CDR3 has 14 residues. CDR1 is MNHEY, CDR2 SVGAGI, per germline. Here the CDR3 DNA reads TGTGCCAGCAGTCCGATACAAGCCAAAAACATTCAGTACTTC. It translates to CASSPIQAKNIQYF.

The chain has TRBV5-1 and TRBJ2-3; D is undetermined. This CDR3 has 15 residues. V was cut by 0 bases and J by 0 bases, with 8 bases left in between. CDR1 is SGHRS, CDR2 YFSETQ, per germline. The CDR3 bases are TGCGCCAGCAGCTTGGTCACTCCTAGCACAGATACGCAGTATTTT. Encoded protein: CASSLVTPSTDTQYF.

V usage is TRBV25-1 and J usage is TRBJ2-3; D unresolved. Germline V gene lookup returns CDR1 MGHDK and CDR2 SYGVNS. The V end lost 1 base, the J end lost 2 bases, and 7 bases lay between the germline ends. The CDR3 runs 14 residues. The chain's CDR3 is CASSEFSYTDTQYF. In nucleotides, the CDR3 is TGTGCCAGCAGTGAATTCTCTTACACAGATACGCAGTATTTT. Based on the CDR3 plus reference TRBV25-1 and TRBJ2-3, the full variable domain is EADIYQTPRYLVIGTGKKITLECSQTMGHDKMYWYQQDPGMELHLIHYSYGVNSTEKGDLSSESTVSRIRTEHFPLTLESARPSHTSQYLCASSEFSYTDTQYFGPGTRLTVL.

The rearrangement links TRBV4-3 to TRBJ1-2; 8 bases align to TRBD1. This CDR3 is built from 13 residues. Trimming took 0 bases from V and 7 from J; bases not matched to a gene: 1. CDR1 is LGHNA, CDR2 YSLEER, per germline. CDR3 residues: CASSQDRGLGYTF. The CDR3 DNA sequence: TGCGCCAGCAGCCAAGACAGGGGGCTTGGCTACACCTTC.